These T cell receptor beta chains were read from a single sample in a study of blood T cell repertoires in COVID-19. Sequencing was performed with immunoSEQ multiplex PCR; in TCRdb, only in-frame clones are kept and a portion is missing. The data hold 250,000 to 300,000 clones, with 88% observed a single time. Specimen: peripheral blood. Receptors originate from a woman aged 30 to 39 with COVID-19, enrolled during active disease. CDR3s include the opening cysteine and the closing phenylalanine or tryptophan. D genes are given only for firm matches. Clone size is stated in some rows and not others, as once, few, many or a class when expanded.

TRBV30	TRBJ1-6	NA	NA	TGTGCCTGGAATACGGCGGGGGGGATCGCCTATAATTCACCCCTCCACTTT	CAWNTAGGIAYNSPLHF
TRBV5-4	TRBJ2-7	NA	NA	TGTGCCAGCAACTTAGTGGGGGCCAACGAGCAGTACTTC	CASNLVGANEQYF
TRBV19	TRBJ2-1	NA	TRBD2	TGTGCCAGTACAAGGGGGACTAGCGGTGAGCAGTTCTTC	CASTRGTSGEQFF
TRBV6-5	TRBJ1-2	NA	NA	TGTGCCAGCACCGCAAGAGACGGAGCTAACTATGGCTACACCTTC	CASTARDGANYGYTF
TRBV6-5	TRBJ1-2	few	NA	TGTGCCAGCAGTTACGGAGAAGGGGTTTCCGCCTGGGGCTACACCTTC	CASSYGEGVSAWGYTF
TRBV7-2	TRBJ2-7	few	NA	TGTGCCAGCAGCTTAGTAACGGGTTCCTACGAGCAGTACTTC	CASSLVTGSYEQYF
TRBV6-2/TRBV6-3	TRBJ1-1	NA	NA	TGTGCCAGCAGTTCTACGGGTCACACTGAAGCTTTCTTT	CASSSTGHTEAFF
TRBV28	TRBJ2-1	NA	NA	TGTGCCAGCTGTTGGGGGAGGAATGAGCAGTTCTTC	CASCWGRNEQFF
TRBV7-9	TRBJ1-2	once	TRBD1	TGTGCCAGCAGACGTCCCGCAGGGGGCAGTAACTATGGCTACACCTTC	CASRRPAGGSNYGYTF
TRBV10-1	TRBJ2-1	NA	TRBD2	TGCGCCAGCAGTGAAGGACTAGCGGCCTCCTACAATGAGCAGTTCTTC	CASSEGLAASYNEQFF
TRBV9	TRBJ2-6	NA	NA	TGTGCCAGCAGCGTAGCCCAGAACCTCTCTGGGGCCAACGTCCTGACTTTC	CASSVAQNLSGANVLTF
TRBV28	TRBJ2-4	NA	TRBD2	TGTGCCAGCACACTAGCGGGATGGTCGATAAACATTCAGTACTTC	CASTLAGWSINIQYF
TRBV5-4	TRBJ1-2	NA	TRBD1	TGTGCCAGCAGCTCGGGACAGTCCTATGGCTACACCTTC	CASSSGQSYGYTF
TRBV5-1	TRBJ2-1	few	NA	TGCGCCAGCAGCATCAGACCGGGTAACAATGAGCAGTTCTTC	CASSIRPGNNEQFF
TRBV2	TRBJ1-4	once	NA	TGTGCCAGCATGCCGGGCCTTGGAGGTGAAAAACTGTTTTTT	CASMPGLGGEKLFF
TRBV7-2	TRBJ1-6	NA	TRBD1	TGTGCCAGCGAAGGGACAGGAGGGTCACCCCTCCACTTT	CASEGTGGSPLHF
TRBV6-5	TRBJ1-1	NA	NA	TGTGCCAGCAGTTATAGCGTTTCGATGCCTGAAGCTTTCTTT	CASSYSVSMPEAFF
TRBV6-1	TRBJ1-2	once	NA	TGTGCCAGCAGTGAACCTTGGGCAGGGGAAACGTCGACCTTC	CASSEPWAGETSTF
TRBV3-1/TRBV3-2	TRBJ2-6	NA	TRBD2	TGTGCCAGCAGCCCGGGGGGGTCTGGGGCCAACGTCCTGACTTTC	CASSPGGSGANVLTF
TRBV6-5	TRBJ1-5	NA	NA	TGTGCCAGCAGAGGAGTGAATCAGCCCCAGCATTTT	CASRGVNQPQHF
TRBV30	TRBJ1-6	NA	TRBD1	TGTGCCTGGGAATGGACAGGGGGTTCACCCCTCCACTTT	CAWEWTGGSPLHF
TRBV3-1/TRBV3-2	TRBJ1-5	NA	NA	TGTGCCAGCAGCCAAGCCATCGGGAGCAATCAGCCCCAGCATTTT	CASSQAIGSNQPQHF
TRBV4-3	TRBJ2-3	NA	NA	TGCGCCAGCAGCCCTATCGGGGTCACAGATACGCAGTATTTT	CASSPIGVTDTQYF
TRBV19	TRBJ2-2	NA	TRBD2	TGTGCCAGTAGCCAGGGACTAGCGGGAGGGCTCGGGGAGCTGTTTTTT	CASSQGLAGGLGELFF
TRBV5-4	TRBJ2-3	NA	TRBD1	TGTGCCAGCAGCGGGGGGACAGGGACTAGCACAGATACGCAGTATTTT	CASSGGTGTSTDTQYF
TRBV3-1/TRBV3-2	TRBJ2-7	NA	TRBD2	TGTGCCAGCAGCCGTACCCTAGCGGTTGGTAGGTCCGAGCAGTACTTC	CASSRTLAVGRSEQYF
TRBV28	TRBJ2-1	NA	TRBD2	TGTGCCAGCAGTGGAGCGGGAGGGAGGTTTTACAATGAGCAGTTCTTC	CASSGAGGRFYNEQFF
TRBV6-5	TRBJ1-4	NA	TRBD1	TGTGCCAGCAGTTACTTCCCGGGACAGGGACGAGAAAAACTGTTTTTT	CASSYFPGQGREKLFF
TRBV6-5	TRBJ2-7	NA	NA	TGTGCCAGCAGTTACGGCAGGGTAGGCTACGAGCAGTACTTC	CASSYGRVGYEQYF
TRBV10-3	TRBJ2-7	NA	NA	TGTGCCATCAGTGAGCCTACTCGGGGAGGAGGGGAGCAGTACTTC	CAISEPTRGGGEQYF
TRBV6-4	TRBJ2-3	NA	NA	TGTGCCAGCAGTGTTGAGGCAGGGGTGGATACGCAGTATTTT	CASSVEAGVDTQYF
TRBV19	TRBJ2-4	NA	TRBD2	TGTGCCAGTAGTCCCCCGGGACTAGCGGCGAACATTCAGTACTTC	CASSPPGLAANIQYF
TRBV5-8	TRBJ2-7	many	NA	TGTGCCAGCCGTCGTCTCTCCTACGAGCAGTACTTC	CASRRLSYEQYF
TRBV5-4	TRBJ1-5	NA	NA	TGTGCCAGCAGGCAAGACAGGAACCCTCGTCGGCCCCAGCATTTT	CASRQDRNPRRPQHF
TRBV10-1	TRBJ2-1	NA	TRBD2	TGCGCCAGCAGTCGGCTAGCGGGAGACAGCTCCTACAATGAGCAGTTCTTC	CASSRLAGDSSYNEQFF
TRBV10-1	TRBJ2-3	NA	TRBD2	TGCGCCAGGATTCCGAACACGGGACTAGCGGGAGGTAATGGAACAGATACGCAGTATTTT	CARIPNTGLAGGNGTDTQYF
TRBV4-1	TRBJ2-7	NA	TRBD2	TGCGCCAGCAGCCCTGCCTATCCGACTAGCGGATACGAGCAGTACTTC	CASSPAYPTSGYEQYF
TRBV10-2	TRBJ1-5	NA	TRBD1	TGCGCCAGCAGCTCGACAGGGCGTGATCAGCCCCAGCATTTT	CASSSTGRDQPQHF
TRBV19	TRBJ2-1	NA	NA	TGTGCCACCTCCCCGGGACTTAACAATGAGCAGTTCTTC	CATSPGLNNEQFF
TRBV7-9	TRBJ2-1	NA	NA	TGTGCCAGCAGCTTTTTAGGGGGTGAGCAGTTCTTC	CASSFLGGEQFF
TRBV6-6	TRBJ1-3	NA	TRBD1	TGTGCCAGCAGGGGGACAGGCTCTGGAAACACCATATATTTT	CASRGTGSGNTIYF
TRBV9	TRBJ1-1	NA	NA	TGTGCCAGCAGCGTAGGGGGCAGGGTGGAGAACACTGAAGCTTTCTTT	CASSVGGRVENTEAFF
TRBV7-2	TRBJ2-7	NA	TRBD1	TGTGCCAGCAGCTTAGGTGGTGGGACAGGGCGGGGGCAGTACTTC	CASSLGGGTGRGQYF
TRBV11-2	TRBJ2-7	NA	TRBD2	TGTGCCAGCAGCCCGCGGCTAGCGGACTCCTACGAGCAGTACTTC	CASSPRLADSYEQYF
TRBV3-1/TRBV3-2	TRBJ1-2	NA	NA	TGTGCCAGCAGCCAAGTAGGCGGGTCTAACTATGGCTACACCTTC	CASSQVGGSNYGYTF
TRBV9	TRBJ2-3	NA	TRBD2	TGTGCCAGCAGCCCTCTCGCGGGAGGGCGCGAAGATACGCAGTATTTT	CASSPLAGGREDTQYF
TRBV28	TRBJ2-3	NA	NA	TGTGCCAGCAGGTGGTCGGGGACAGATACGCAGTATTTT	CASRWSGTDTQYF
TRBV27	TRBJ2-7	NA	NA	TGTGCCAGTTTGGACAGCTCCTACGAGCAGTACTTC	CASLDSSYEQYF
TRBV2	TRBJ2-1	NA	NA	TGTGCCAGCAGTGGGCTACAGGGAGGGTCCTACAATGAGCAGTTCTTC	CASSGLQGGSYNEQFF
TRBV4-3	TRBJ2-4	NA	NA	TGCGCCAGCAGCATCCGACTAGATTCGAGGGACATTCAGTACTTC	CASSIRLDSRDIQYF
TRBV10-1	TRBJ2-3	NA	NA	TGCGCCAGCAGTCCGCGGGCCCGAGGCACAGATACGCAGTATTTT	CASSPRARGTDTQYF
TRBV27	TRBJ1-2	NA	NA	TGTGCCAGCAGTTTATTAGGGGGAGGGAGCTATGGCTACACCTTC	CASSLLGGGSYGYTF
TRBV28	TRBJ1-4	NA	TRBD1	TGTGCCAGCAGAGACGGACAGGGAAGCGGGAAACTGTTTTTT	CASRDGQGSGKLFF
TRBV5-1	TRBJ2-6	NA	TRBD1	TGCGCCAGCAGCTTGAGGGGGCAGGCTGGGGCCAACGTCCTGACTTTC	CASSLRGQAGANVLTF